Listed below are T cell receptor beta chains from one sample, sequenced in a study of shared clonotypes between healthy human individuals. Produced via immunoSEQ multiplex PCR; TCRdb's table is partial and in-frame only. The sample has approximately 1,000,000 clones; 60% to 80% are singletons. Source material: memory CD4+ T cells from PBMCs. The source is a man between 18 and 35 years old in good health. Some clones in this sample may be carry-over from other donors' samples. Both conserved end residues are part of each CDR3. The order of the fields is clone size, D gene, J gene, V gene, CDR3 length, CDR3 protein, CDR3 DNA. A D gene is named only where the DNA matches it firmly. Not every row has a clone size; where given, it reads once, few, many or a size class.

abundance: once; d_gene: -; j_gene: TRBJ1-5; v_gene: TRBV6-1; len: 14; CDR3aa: CAISFGGAGQPQHF; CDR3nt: TGTGCCATCTCGTTCGGGGGCGCGGGTCAGCCCCAGCATTTT
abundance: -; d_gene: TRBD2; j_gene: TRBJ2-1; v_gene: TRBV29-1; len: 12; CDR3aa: CSVAGLAVSQFF; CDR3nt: TGCAGCGTCGCAGGACTAGCGGTCTCCCAGTTCTTC
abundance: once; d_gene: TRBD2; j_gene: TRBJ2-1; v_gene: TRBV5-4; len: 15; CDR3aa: CASSYTSGRGNEQFF; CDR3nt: TGTGCCAGCAGCTACACTAGCGGGAGAGGGAATGAGCAGTTCTTC
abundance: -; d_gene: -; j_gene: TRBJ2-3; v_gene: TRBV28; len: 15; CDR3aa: CASSLPVRGTDTQYF; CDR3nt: TGTGCCAGCAGTTTACCGGTCCGGGGCACAGATACGCAGTATTTT
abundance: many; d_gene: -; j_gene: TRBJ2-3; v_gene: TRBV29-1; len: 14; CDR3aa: CSAAGQRATDTQYF; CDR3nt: TGCAGCGCCGCGGGACAGCGAGCCACAGATACGCAGTATTTT
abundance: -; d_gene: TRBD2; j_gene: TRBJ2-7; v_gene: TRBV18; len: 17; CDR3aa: CASSLLLAGAATYEQYF; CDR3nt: TGTGCCAGCTCACTTCTCCTAGCGGGAGCGGCAACCTACGAGCAGTACTTC
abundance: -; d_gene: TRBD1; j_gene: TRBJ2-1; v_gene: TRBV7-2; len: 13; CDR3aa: CASSFDRDNEQFF; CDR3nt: TGTGCCAGCAGCTTTGACAGGGACAATGAGCAGTTCTTC
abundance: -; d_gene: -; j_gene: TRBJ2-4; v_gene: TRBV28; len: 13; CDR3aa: CATSGHPKNIQYF; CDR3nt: TGTGCCACTTCGGGACACCCCAAAAACATTCAGTACTTC
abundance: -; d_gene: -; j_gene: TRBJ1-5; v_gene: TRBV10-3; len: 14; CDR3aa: CAISESRLDQPQHF; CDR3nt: TGTGCCATCAGTGAGTCACGCTTAGATCAGCCCCAGCATTTT
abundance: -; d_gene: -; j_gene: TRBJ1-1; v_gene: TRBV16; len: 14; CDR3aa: CASRDYRARSEAFF; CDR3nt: TGTGCCAGCAGAGACTACAGGGCTCGGTCTGAAGCTTTCTTT
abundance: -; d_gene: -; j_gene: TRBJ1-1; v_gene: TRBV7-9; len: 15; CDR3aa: CASSLQGTMNTEAFF; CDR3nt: TGTGCCAGCAGCTTACAGGGGACCATGAACACTGAAGCTTTCTTT
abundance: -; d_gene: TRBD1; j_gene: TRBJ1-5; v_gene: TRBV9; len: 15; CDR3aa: CASSVGGQATQPQHF; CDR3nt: TGTGCCAGCAGCGTAGGGGGACAGGCCACTCAGCCCCAGCATTTT
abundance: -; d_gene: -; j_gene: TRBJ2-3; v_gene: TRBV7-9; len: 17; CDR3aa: CASSLPTGRAKADTQYF; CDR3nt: TGTGCCAGCAGCTTACCCACCGGGCGGGCAAAAGCAGATACGCAGTATTTT
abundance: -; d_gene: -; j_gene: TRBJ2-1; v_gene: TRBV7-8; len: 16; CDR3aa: CASSPTRPGTYNEQFF; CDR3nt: TGTGCCAGCAGCCCGACCCGGCCAGGTACCTACAATGAGCAGTTCTTC
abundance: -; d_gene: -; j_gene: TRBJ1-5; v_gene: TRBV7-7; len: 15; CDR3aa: CASSLLQGIHQPQHF; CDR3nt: TGTGCCAGCAGCTTACTCCAGGGGATCCATCAGCCCCAGCATTTT
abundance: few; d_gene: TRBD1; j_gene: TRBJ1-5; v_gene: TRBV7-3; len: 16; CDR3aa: CASSFPGTGGDQPQHF; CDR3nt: TGTGCCAGCAGCTTCCCCGGGACAGGGGGCGATCAGCCCCAGCATTTT
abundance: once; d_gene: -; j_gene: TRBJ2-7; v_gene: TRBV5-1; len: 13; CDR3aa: CASSLPQTYEQYF; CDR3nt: TGCGCCAGCAGCTTGCCACAAACCTACGAGCAGTACTTC
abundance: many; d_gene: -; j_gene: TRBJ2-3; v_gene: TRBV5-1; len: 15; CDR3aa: CASSLTSSREDTQYF; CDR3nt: TGCGCCAGCAGCTTGACTAGCTCCCGGGAAGATACGCAGTATTTT
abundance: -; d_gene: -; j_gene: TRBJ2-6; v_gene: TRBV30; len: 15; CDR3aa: CAWSPGNSGANVLTF; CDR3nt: TGTGCCTGGTCCCCGGGGAACTCTGGGGCCAACGTCCTGACTTTC
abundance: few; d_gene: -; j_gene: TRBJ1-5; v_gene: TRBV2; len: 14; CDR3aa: CASSGAGGNQPQHF; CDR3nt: TGTGCCAGCAGTGGGGCCGGTGGCAATCAGCCCCAGCATTTT
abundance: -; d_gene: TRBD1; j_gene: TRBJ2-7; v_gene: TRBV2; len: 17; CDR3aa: CASSKSIGTAYVSEQYF; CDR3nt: TGTGCCAGCAGCAAATCAATAGGGACAGCGTACGTGAGTGAGCAGTACTTC
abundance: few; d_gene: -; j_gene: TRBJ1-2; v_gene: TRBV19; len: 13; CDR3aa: CASSIVRKVGYTF; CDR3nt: TGTGCCAGTAGTATTGTTCGGAAAGTGGGCTACACCTTC
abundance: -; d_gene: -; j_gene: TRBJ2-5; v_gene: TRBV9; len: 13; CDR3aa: CASSKRYQETQYF; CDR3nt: TGTGCCAGCAGCAAAAGGTACCAAGAGACCCAGTACTTC
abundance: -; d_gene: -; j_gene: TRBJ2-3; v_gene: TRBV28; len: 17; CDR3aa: CASSLGSKVISTDTQYF; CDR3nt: TGTGCCAGCAGTTTAGGCAGTAAAGTCATTAGCACAGATACGCAGTATTTT
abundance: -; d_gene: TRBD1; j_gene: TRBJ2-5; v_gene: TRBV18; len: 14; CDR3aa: CASSPPTGEQTQYF; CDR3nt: TGTGCCAGCTCACCCCCGACAGGGGAGCAGACCCAGTACTTC
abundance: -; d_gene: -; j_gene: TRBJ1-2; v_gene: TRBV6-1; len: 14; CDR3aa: CASSEVRARHGYTF; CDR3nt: TGTGCCAGCAGTGAAGTAAGGGCCCGCCATGGCTACACCTTC
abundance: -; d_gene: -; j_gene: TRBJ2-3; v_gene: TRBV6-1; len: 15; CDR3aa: CASLYRGGSTDTQYF; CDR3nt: TGTGCCAGCCTCTACAGGGGGGGAAGCACAGATACGCAGTATTTT
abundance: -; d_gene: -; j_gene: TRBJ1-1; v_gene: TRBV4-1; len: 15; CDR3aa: CASSRTWTGGTEAFF; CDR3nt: TGCGCCAGCAGCCGAACCTGGACCGGAGGTACTGAAGCTTTCTTT
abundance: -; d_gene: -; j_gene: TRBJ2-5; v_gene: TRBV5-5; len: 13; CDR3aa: CASSFSKEETQYF; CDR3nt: TGTGCCAGCAGCTTTAGTAAAGAAGAGACCCAGTACTTC
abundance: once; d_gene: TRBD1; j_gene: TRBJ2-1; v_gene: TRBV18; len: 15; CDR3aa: CASSSGQAAYNEQFF; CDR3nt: TGTGCCAGCTCATCTGGACAGGCCGCCTACAATGAGCAGTTCTTC
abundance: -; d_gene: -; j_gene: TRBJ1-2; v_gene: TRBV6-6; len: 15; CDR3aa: CASSYSRDGGKGYTF; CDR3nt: TGTGCCAGCAGTTACTCGAGGGACGGCGGTAAGGGCTACACCTTC
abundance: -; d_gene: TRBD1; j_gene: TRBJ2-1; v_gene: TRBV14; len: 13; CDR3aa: CASSTGQGNEQFF; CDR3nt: TGTGCCAGCAGCACCGGACAGGGCAATGAGCAGTTCTTC
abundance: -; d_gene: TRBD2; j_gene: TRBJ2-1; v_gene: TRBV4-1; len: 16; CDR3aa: CASRNMAGVRYNEQFF; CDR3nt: TGCGCCAGCAGAAACATGGCGGGAGTCAGATACAATGAGCAGTTCTTC
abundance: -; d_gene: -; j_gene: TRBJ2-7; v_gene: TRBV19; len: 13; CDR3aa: CASSRKGPYEQYF; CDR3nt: TGTGCCAGTAGTAGGAAGGGCCCCTACGAGCAGTACTTC
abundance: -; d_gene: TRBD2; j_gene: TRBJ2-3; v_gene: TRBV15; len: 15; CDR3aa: CATSTGLAGADTQYF; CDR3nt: TGTGCCACCAGCACCGGACTAGCGGGAGCAGATACGCAGTATTTT
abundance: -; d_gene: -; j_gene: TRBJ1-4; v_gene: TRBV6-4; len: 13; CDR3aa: CASSDHPGSVLFF; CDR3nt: TGTGCCAGCAGTGACCACCCTGGTTCCGTATTGTTTTTT
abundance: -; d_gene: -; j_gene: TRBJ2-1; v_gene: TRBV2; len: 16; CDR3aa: CASSELPGVAYNEQFF; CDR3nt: TGTGCCAGCAGTGAACTTCCAGGGGTAGCCTACAATGAGCAGTTCTTC
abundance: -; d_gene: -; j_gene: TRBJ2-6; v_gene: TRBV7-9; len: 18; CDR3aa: CASSLALGLGAGANVLTF; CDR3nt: TGTGCCAGCAGCTTAGCGCTAGGGTTGGGGGCTGGGGCCAACGTCCTGACTTTC
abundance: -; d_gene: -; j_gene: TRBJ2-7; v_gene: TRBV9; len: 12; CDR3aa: CASSGSTGEQYF; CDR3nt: TGTGCCAGCAGCGGTTCAACGGGCGAGCAGTACTTC
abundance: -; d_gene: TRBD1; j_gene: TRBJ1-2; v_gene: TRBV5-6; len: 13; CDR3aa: CASSSRRGYGYTF; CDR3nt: TGTGCCAGCAGCTCCCGCAGGGGGTATGGCTACACCTTC
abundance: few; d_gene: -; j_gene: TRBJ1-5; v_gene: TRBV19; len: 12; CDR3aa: CASSILGQPQHF; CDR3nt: TGTGCCAGTAGTATTCTCGGTCAGCCCCAGCATTTT
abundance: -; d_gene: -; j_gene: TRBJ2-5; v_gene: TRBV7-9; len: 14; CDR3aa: CASSLGGGSETQYF; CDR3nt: TGTGCCAGCAGCTTAGGTGGGGGGTCGGAGACCCAGTACTTC
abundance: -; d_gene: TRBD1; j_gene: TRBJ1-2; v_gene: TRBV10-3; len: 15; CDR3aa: CAISEATGGNYGYTF; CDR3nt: TGTGCCATCAGTGAGGCGACAGGGGGAAACTATGGCTACACCTTC
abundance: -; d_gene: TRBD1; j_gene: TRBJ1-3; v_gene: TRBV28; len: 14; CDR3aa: CASSFDRAGNTIYF; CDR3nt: TGTGCCAGCAGTTTCGACAGGGCTGGAAACACCATATATTTT
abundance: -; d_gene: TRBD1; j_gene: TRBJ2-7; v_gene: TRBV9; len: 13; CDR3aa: CASSKAGGHEQYF; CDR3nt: TGTGCCAGCAGCAAGGCAGGGGGCCACGAGCAGTACTTC
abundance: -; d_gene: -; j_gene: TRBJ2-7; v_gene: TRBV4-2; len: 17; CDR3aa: CASSQDTSQIYPHEQYF; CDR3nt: TGTGCCAGCAGCCAAGACACAAGTCAGATATACCCCCACGAGCAGTACTTC
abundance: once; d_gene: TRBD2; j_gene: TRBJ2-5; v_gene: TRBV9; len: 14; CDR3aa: CASSVASGEETQYF; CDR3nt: TGTGCCAGCAGCGTCGCTAGCGGAGAAGAGACCCAGTACTTC
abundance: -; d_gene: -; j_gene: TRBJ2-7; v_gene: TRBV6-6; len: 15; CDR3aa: CASSYSRDTSYEQYF; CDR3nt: TGTGCCAGCAGTTACTCACGGGACACCTCCTACGAGCAGTACTTC
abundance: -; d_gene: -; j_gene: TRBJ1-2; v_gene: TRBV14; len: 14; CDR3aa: CASSQDGVYYGYTF; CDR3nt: TGTGCCAGCAGCCAAGATGGGGTTTACTATGGCTACACCTTC
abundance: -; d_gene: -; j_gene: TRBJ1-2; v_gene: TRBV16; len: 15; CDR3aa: CASSPLATTNYGYTF; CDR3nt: TGTGCCAGCAGCCCCCTGGCCACCACTAACTATGGCTACACCTTC
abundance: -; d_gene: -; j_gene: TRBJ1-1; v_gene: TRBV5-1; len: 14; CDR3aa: CASSFTGLNTEAFF; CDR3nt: TGCGCCAGCAGCTTCACAGGGCTGAACACTGAAGCTTTCTTT
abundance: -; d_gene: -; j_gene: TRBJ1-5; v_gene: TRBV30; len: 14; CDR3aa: CAWRGAGNNQPQHF; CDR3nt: TGTGCCTGGAGAGGAGCGGGGAATAACCAGCCCCAGCATTTT
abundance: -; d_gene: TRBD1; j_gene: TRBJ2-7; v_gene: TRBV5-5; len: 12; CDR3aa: CASSATGYEQYF; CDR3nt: TGTGCCAGCAGCGCGACAGGGTACGAGCAGTACTTC
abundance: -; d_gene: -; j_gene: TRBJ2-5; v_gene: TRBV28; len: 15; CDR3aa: CASKRPEQGGETQYF; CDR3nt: TGTGCCAGCAAACGTCCCGAACAGGGGGGGGAGACCCAGTACTTC
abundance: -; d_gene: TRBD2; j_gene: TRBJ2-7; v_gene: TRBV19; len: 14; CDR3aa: CASRSSGRTHEQYF; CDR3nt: TGTGCCAGTAGGTCGAGCGGGAGGACCCACGAGCAGTACTTC